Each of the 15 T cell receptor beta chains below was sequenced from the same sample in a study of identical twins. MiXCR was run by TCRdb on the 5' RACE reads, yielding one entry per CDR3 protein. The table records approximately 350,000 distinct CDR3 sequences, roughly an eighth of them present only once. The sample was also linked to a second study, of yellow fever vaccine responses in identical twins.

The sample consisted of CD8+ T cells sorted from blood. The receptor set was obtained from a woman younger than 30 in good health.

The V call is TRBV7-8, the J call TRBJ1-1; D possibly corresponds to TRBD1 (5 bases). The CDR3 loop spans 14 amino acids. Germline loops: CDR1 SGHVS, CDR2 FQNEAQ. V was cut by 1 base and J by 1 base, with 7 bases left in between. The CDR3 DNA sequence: TGTGCCAGCAGCTTAGTACAGGCGAACACTGAAGCTTTCTTT. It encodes CASSLVQANTEAFF.

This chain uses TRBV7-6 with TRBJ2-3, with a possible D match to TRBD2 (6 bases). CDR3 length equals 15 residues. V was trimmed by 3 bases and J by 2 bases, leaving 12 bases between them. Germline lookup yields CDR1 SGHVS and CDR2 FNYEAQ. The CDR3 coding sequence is TGTGCCAGCAGCTTCGTAGCGGTTAACACAGATACGCAGTATTTT. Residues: CASSFVAVNTDTQYF.

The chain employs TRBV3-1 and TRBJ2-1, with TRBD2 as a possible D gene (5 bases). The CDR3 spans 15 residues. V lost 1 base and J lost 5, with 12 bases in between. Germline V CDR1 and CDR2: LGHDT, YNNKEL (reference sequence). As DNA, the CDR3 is TGTGCCAGCAGCCAAGTAGCGCCCGTCAACAATGAGCAGTTCTTC. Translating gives CASSQVAPVNNEQFF.

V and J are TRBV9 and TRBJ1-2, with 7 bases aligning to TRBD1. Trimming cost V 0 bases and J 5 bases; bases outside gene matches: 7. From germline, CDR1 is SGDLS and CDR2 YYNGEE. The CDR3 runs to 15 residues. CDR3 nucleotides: TGTGCCAGCAGCGTAGAGGGACAGATCCTGTATGGCTACACCTTC. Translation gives CASSVEGQILYGYTF.

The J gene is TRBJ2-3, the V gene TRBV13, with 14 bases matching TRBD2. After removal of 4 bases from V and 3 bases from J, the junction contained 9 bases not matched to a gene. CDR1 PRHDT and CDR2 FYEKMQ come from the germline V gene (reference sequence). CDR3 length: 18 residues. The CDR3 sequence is CASSYGLAGGLNTDTQYF. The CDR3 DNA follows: TGTGCCAGCAGCTACGGACTAGCGGGGGGACTTAATACAGATACGCAGTATTTT.

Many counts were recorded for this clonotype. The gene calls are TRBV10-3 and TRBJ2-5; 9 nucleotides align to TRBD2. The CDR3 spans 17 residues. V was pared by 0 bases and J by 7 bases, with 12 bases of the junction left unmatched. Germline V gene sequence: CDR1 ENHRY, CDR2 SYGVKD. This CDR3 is CAISESVGLARSGTQYF. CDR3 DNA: TGTGCCATCAGTGAGTCAGTCGGACTAGCGCGGTCCGGGACCCAGTACTTC.

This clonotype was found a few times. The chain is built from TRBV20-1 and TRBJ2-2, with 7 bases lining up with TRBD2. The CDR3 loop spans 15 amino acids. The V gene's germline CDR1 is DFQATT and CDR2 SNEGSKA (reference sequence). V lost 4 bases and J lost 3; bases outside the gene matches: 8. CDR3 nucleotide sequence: TGCAGTGCTAAGGTGGGGAGGGCGGACACCGGGGAGCTGTTTTTT. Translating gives CSAKVGRADTGELFF.

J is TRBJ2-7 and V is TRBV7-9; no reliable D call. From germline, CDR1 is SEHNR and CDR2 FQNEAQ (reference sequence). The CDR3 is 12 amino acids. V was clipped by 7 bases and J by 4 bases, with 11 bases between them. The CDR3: CASNQDRYEQYF. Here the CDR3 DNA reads TGTGCCAGCAACCAGGACCGGTACGAGCAGTACTTC.

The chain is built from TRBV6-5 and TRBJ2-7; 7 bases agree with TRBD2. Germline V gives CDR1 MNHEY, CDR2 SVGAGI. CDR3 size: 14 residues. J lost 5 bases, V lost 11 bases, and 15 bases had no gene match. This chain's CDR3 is CASGYAGVSNEQYF. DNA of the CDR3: TGTGCCTCCGGTTACGCGGGAGTGTCAAACGAGCAGTACTTC.

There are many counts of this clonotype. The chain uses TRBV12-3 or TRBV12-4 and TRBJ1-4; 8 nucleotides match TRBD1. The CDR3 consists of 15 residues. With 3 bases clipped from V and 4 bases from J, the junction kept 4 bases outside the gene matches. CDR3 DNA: TGTGCCAGCAGTTTCCTCGGACAGGGTAATGAAAAACTGTTTTTT. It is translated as CASSFLGQGNEKLFF.

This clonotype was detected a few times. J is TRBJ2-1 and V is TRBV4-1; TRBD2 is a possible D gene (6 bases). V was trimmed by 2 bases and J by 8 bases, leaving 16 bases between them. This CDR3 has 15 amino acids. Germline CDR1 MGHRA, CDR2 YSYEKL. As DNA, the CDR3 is TGCGCCAGCAGCCAAACAAATGGAGGGGTGGATGAGCAGTTCTTC. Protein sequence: CASSQTNGGVDEQFF.

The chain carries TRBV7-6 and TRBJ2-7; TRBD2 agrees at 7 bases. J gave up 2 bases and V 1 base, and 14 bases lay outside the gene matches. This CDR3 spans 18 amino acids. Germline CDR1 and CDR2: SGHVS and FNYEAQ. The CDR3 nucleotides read TGTGCCAGCAGCTTAGGGGCCCACGGACTAGACAAAACCTACGAGCAGTACTTC. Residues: CASSLGAHGLDKTYEQYF.

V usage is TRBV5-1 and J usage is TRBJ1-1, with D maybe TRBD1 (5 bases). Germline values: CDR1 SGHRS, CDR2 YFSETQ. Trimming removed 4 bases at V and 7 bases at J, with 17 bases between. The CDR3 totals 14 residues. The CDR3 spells CASSRRFPGFEAFF. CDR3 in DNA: TGCGCCAGCAGCCGGCGGTTCCCAGGGTTTGAAGCTTTCTTT.

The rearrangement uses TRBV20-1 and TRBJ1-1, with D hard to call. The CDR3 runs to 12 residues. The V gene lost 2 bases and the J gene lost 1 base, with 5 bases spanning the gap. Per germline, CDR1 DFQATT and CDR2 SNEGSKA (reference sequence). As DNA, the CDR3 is TGCAGTGCTAGAAGCGGGAACACTGAAGCTTTCTTT. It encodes CSARSGNTEAFF.

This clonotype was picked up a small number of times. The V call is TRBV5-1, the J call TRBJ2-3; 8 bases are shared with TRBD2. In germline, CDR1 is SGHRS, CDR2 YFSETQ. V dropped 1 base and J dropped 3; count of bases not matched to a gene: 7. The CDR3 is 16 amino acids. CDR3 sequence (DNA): TGCGCCAGCAGCTTGCAGGGGACTAGAATTACAGATACGCAGTATTTT. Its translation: CASSLQGTRITDTQYF. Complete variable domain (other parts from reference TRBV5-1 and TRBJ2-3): KAGVTQTPRYLIKTRGQQVTLSCSPISGHRSVSWYQQTPGQGLQFLFEYFSETQRNKGNFPGRFSGRQFSNSRSEMNVSTLELGDSALYLCASSLQGTRITDTQYFGPGTRLTVL.